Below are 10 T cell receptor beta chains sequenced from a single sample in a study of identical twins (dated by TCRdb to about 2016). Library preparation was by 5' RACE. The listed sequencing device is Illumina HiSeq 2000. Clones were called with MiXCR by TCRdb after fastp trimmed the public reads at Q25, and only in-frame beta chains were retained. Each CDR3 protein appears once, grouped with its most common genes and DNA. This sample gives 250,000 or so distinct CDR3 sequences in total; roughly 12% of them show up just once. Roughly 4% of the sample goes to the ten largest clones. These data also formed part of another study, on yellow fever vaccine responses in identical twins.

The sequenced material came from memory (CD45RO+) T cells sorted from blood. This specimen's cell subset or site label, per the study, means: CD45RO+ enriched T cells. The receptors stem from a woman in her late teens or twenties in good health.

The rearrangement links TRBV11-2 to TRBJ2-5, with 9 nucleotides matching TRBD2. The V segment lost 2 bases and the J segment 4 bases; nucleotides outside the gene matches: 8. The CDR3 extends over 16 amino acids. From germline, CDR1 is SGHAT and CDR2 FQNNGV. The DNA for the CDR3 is TGTGCCAGCAGCTTAAGTAGCGGGAGTAAGGGAGAGACCCAGTACTTC. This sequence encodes CASSLSSGSKGETQYF.

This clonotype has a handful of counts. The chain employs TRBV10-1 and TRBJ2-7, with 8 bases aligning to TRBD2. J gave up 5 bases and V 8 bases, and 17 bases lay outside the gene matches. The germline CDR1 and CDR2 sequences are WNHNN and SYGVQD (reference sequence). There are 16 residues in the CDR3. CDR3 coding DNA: TGCGCCAGCGGGCCCGCCGGGAGGGAAGGGTCCAACGAGCAGTACTTC. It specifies CASGPAGREGSNEQYF.

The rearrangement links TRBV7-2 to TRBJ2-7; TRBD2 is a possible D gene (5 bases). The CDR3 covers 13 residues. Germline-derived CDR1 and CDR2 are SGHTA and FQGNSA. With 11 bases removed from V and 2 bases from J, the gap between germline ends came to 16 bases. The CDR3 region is CAGSRGSAYEQYF. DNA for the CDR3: TGTGCCGGAAGTCGTGGTAGCGCCTACGAGCAGTACTTC.

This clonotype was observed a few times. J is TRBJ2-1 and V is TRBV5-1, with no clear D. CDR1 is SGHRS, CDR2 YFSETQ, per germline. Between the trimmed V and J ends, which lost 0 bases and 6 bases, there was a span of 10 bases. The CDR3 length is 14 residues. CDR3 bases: TGCGCCAGCAGCTTGGGATCAATGGTCAATGAGCAGTTCTTC. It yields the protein CASSLGSMVNEQFF.

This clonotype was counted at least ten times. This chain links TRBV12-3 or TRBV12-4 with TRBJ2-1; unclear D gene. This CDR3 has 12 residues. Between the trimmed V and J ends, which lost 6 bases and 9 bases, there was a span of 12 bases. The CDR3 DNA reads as TGTGCCAGCAGATTCTCATACGGTGAGCAGTTCTTC. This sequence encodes CASRFSYGEQFF.

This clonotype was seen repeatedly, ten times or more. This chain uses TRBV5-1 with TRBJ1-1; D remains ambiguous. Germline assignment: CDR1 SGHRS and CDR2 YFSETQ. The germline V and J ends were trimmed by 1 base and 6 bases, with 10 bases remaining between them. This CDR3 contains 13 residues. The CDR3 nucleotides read TGCGCCAGCAGCTTGAGTGGGTCGGCTGAAGCTTTCTTT. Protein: CASSLSGSAEAFF.

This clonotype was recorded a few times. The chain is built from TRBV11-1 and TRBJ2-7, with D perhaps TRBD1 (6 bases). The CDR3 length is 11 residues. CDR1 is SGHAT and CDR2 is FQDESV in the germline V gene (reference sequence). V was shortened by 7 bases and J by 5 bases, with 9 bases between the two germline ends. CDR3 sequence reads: CASTGEHEQYF. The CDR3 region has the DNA TGTGCCAGCACAGGGGAACACGAGCAGTACTTC.

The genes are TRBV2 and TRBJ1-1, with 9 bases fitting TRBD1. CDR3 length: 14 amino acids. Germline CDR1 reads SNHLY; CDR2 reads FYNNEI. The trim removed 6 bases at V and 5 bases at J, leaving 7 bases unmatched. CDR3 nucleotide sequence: TGTGCCAGCAGGGGACAGGGTTTTAGGACTGAAGCTTTCTTT. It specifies CASRGQGFRTEAFF.

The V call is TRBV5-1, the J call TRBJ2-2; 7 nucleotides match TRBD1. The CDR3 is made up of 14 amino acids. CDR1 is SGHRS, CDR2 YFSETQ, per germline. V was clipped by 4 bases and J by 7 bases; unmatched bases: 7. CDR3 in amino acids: CASSRDREGGELFF. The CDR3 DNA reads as TGCGCCAGCAGCCGCGACAGGGAAGGCGGGGAGCTGTTTTTT.

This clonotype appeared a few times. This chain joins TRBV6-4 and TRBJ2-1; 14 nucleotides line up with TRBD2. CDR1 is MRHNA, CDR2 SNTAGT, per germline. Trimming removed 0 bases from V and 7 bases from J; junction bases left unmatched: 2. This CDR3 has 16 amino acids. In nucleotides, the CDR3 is TGTGCCAGCAGTGACTCGACTAGCGGGGGGGCAAATGAGCAGTTCTTC. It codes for CASSDSTSGGANEQFF.